The T cell receptor beta chain described here comes from a study of T cells in Graves' hyperthyroidism and ophthalmopathy. General study findings and limits: Classification by a 13 V-J model distinguished ophthalmopathy from stable hyperthyroidism. In the blood, most expanded thyroid clonotypes above 0.001 appeared as well.

This clonotype was found many times. Its antigen is currently unknown. The length of the CDR3 is 12 residues. Trimming took 2 bases from V and 7 from J, leaving 9 bases between them. CDR1 is DFQATT and CDR2 is SNEGSKA in the germline V gene (reference sequence). The definition of stable Graves' hyperthyroidism was no ophthalmopathy progression within 18 months. RNA transcripts provided the source from which TCR beta CDR3 regions were amplified. HTBI primers were used for first-round RT-PCR of the TCR CDR3. Via MiXCR, TCRdb re-called the multiplex PCR reads, giving one row per CDR3 protein. The table shows more than 300,000 distinct CDR3 sequences, with roughly 13% occurring only once.

Input material: blood. This TCR was sampled from an older woman with Graves' hyperthyroidism. This chain uses TRBV20-1 with TRBJ2-1, with a possible D match to TRBD2 (5 bases). CDR3 residues: CSARTSLNEQFF. CDR3 DNA sequence: TGCAGTGCTAGAACTAGTCTAAATGAGCAGTTCTTC.